Listed below are T cell receptor beta chains from one sample, sequenced in a study of blood T cell repertoires in COVID-19. Clones were read by immunoSEQ multiplex PCR, and TCRdb kept only the in-frame ones, dropping some. The table includes about 300,000 clones, almost 90% detected once. The sample comprised PBMCs or T cells enriched from blood (not recorded which). Receptors were obtained from a woman between 18 and 29 years old with acute COVID-19. Each CDR3 is given with its conserved first and last residue. A D gene is named only where the DNA matches it firmly. Clone size is not always given. Where it is, it says once, few, many or a class for expanded clones.

>NA|TRBJ1-5|15|TRBV12-5|NA
TGTGCTAGTGGTTTGGAGGACAGCCCAAATCAGCCCCAGCATTTT
CASGLEDSPNQPQHF
>NA|TRBJ1-5|14|TRBV18|NA
TGTGCCAGCTCGCCCCAGGGATCACCTCAGCCCCAGCATTTT
CASSPQGSPQPQHF
>once|TRBJ1-6|15|TRBV6-5|TRBD1
TGTGCCAGCAGCCGACAGGGAAATGGGGATTCACCCCTCCACTTT
CASSRQGNGDSPLHF
>NA|TRBJ1-5|15|TRBV27|TRBD1
TGTGCCAGCAGTGTCGGACAGGGGAACAATCAGCCCCAGCATTTT
CASSVGQGNNQPQHF
>NA|TRBJ2-7|16|TRBV9|TRBD2
TGTGCCAGCAGCGTAGACGTAGCGGGTCAGTCCTACGAGCAGTACTTC
CASSVDVAGQSYEQYF
>NA|TRBJ1-6|13|TRBV28|NA
TGTGCCAGCAGTTTCTCGCCAGGCTCACCCCTCCACTTT
CASSFSPGSPLHF
>NA|TRBJ2-1|15|TRBV19|TRBD2
TGTGCCAGTAGTATAACTAGCGGGAGCCCCAATGAGCAGTTCTTC
CASSITSGSPNEQFF
>few|TRBJ2-7|14|TRBV20-1|TRBD2
TGCAGTGCAAGTACTAGCGGGAGATTCGACGAGCAGTACTTC
CSASTSGRFDEQYF
>NA|TRBJ2-1|16|TRBV5-6|NA
TGTGCCAGCAGCTTGGGACAGACCCTCTCCTACAATGAGCAGTTCTTC
CASSLGQTLSYNEQFF
>NA|TRBJ2-7|13|TRBV2|TRBD2
TGTGCCAGAAGGAGCGGGGGGACCTACGAGCAGTACTTC
CARRSGGTYEQYF